This TCR beta chain was captured in a study of graft-versus-host responses after intestinal transplantation. With regard to this clone: The target antigen is unknown.

Here immunoSEQ multiplex PCR was the method, and the copy in TCRdb shows in-frame clones only, minus some. The sample records tens of thousands of clones, approximately 95% being singletons. The CDR3 length is 18 residues. The germline gives CDR1 SGHTA, CDR2 FQGTGA. The V gene lost 2 bases and the J gene lost 0 bases, with 14 bases spanning the gap. This specimen consisted of unstimulated CD8+ T cells sorted from spleen or lymph node cells, obtained before transplant. The clonotype comes from a human donor who was the organ donor for an intestinal transplant. The rearrangement links TRBV7-3 to TRBJ2-6; D is uncertain. Here the CDR3 reads CASSLSGQSRSGANVLTF. The DNA for the CDR3 is TGTGCCAGCAGCTTATCCGGCCAGTCCCGCTCTGGGGCCAACGTCCTGACTTTC.